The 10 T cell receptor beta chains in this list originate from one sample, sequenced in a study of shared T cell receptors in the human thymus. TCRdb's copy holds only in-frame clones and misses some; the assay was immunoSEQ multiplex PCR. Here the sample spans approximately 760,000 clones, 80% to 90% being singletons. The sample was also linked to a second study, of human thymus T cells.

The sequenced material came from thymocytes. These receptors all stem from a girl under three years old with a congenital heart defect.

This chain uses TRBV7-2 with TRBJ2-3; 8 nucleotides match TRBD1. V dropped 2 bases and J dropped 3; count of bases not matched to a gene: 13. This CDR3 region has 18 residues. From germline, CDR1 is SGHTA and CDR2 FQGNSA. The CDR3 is CASSLLGDRGGITDTQYF. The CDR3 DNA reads TGTGCCAGCAGCTTACTCGGCGACAGGGGCGGTATTACAGATACGCAGTATTTT.

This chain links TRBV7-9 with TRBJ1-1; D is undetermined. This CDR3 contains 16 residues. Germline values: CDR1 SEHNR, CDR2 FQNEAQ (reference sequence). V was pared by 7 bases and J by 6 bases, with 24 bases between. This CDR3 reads CASNTVGGESLSEAFF. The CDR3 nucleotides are TGTGCCAGCAACACCGTTGGCGGGGAATCTCTCTCTGAAGCTTTCTTT.

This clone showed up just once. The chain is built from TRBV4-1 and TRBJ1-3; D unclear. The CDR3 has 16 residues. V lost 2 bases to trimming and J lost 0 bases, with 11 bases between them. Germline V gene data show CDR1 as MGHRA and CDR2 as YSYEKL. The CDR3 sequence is CASSQFRYASGNTIYF. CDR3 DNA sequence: TGCGCCAGCAGCCAATTTCGCTACGCCTCTGGAAACACCATATATTTT.

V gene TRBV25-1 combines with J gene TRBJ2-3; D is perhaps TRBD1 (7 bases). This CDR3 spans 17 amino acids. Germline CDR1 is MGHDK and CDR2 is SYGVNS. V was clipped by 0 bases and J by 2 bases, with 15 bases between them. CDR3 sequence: CASSEYKGGQTTDTQYF. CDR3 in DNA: TGTGCCAGCAGTGAATATAAGGGGGGACAGACCACAGATACGCAGTATTTT.

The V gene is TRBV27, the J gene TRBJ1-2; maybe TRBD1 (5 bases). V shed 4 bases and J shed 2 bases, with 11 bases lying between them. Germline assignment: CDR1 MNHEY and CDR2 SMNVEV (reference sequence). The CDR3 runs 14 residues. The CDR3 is CASSSNRLNYGYTF. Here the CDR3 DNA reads TGTGCCAGCAGTTCAAACAGGTTGAACTATGGCTACACCTTC.

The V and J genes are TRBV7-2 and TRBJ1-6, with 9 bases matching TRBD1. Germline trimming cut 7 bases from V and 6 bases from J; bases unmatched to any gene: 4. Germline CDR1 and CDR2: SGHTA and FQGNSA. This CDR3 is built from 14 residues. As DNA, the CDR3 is TGTGCCAGCATCGGACAGGGGAGTAATTCACCCCTCCACTTT. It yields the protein CASIGQGSNSPLHF.

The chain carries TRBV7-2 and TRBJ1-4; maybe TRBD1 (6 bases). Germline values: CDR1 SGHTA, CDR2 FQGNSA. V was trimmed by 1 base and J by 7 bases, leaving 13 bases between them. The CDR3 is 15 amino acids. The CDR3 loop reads CASSLVFSGVEKLFF. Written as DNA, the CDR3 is TGTGCCAGCAGCTTAGTATTTTCAGGGGTTGAAAAACTGTTTTTT. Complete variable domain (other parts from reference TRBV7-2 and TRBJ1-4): GAGVSQSPSNKVTEKGKDVELRCDPISGHTALYWYRQSLGQGLEFLIYFQGNSAPDKSGLPSDRFSAERTGGSVSTLTIQRTQQEDSAVYLCASSLVFSGVEKLFFGSGTQLSVL.

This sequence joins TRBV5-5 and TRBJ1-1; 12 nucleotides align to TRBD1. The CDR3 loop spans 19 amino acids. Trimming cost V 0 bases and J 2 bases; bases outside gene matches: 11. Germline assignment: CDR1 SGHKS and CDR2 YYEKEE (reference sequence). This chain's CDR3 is CASSLGGTGQGAGNTEAFF. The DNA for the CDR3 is TGTGCCAGCAGCTTGGGGGGAACGGGACAGGGGGCAGGAAACACTGAAGCTTTCTTT. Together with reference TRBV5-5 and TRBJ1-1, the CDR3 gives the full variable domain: DAGVTQSPTHLIKTRGQQVTLRCSPISGHKSVSWYQQVLGQGPQFIFQYYEKEERGRGNFPDRFSARQFPNYSSELNVNALLLGDSALYLCASSLGGTGQGAGNTEAFFGQGTRLTVV.

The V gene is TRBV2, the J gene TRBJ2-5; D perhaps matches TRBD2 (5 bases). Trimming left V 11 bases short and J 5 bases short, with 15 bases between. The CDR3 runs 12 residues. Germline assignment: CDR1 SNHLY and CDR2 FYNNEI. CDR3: CAVTAPGETQYF. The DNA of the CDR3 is TGTGCCGTAACTGCCCCGGGGGAGACCCAGTACTTC.

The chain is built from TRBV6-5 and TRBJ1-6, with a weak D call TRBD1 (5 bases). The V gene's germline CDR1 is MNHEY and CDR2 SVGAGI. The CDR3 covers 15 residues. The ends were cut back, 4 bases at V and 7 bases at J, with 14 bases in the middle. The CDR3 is CASSSRRGRNSPLHF. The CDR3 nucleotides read TGTGCCAGCAGTTCCAGGAGGGGCCGAAATTCACCCCTCCACTTT.